Below, 3 T cell receptor beta chains from the same sample are listed, as sequenced in a study of T cells in Graves' hyperthyroidism and ophthalmopathy. Using RNA transcripts as the source, TCR beta CDR3 regions were amplified. First-round RT-PCR targeting the TCR CDR3 was performed with the HTBI primer set. TCRdb independently ran MiXCR on the multiplex PCR reads; one entry per CDR3 protein. This table holds hundreds of thousands of distinct CDR3 sequences, 25% to 30% found once. The sample was blood. The receptors come from a man aged 35 to 55 with Graves' hyperthyroidism that later progressed to Graves' ophthalmopathy.

This clonotype was seen many times. J is TRBJ1-1 and V is TRBV5-1, with D unclear. The CDR3 covers 14 residues. Germline lookup yields CDR1 SGHRS and CDR2 YFSETQ. The V end was cut by 0 bases, the J end by 8 bases, with 14 bases between. This CDR3 is CASSLAGKIQEAFF. Here the CDR3 DNA reads TGCGCCAGCAGCTTGGCCGGAAAGATTCAAGAAGCTTTCTTT.

As concerns this clonotype: A much more abundant neighbour one base away suggests this may be a read error. Because the CDR3's place on the DNA is in doubt, the DNA is left out and the CDR3 is given as listed by TCRdb. The chain uses TRBV5-1 and TRBJ2-5; the table calls TRBD2, which could not be checked here. The CDR3 length is 15 residues, termini included. Germline loops: CDR1 SGHRS, CDR2 YFSETQ. CDR3 region: CASNPGTSFLETQYF.

This clonotype was picked up many times. The chain carries TRBV11-2 and TRBJ2-2; D is uncertain. This CDR3 is 14 amino acids long. Germline V CDR1 and CDR2: SGHAT, FQNNGV. V was cut by 5 bases and J by 0 bases, with 7 bases left in between. CDR3 amino acids: CASSRSTNTGELFF. CDR3 coding DNA: TGTGCCAGCAGCCGTTCGACGAACACCGGGGAGCTGTTTTTT.